This T cell receptor beta chain was obtained from a study of T cells in Graves' hyperthyroidism and ophthalmopathy (dated by TCRdb to about 2019). A note on the overall study: Peripheral blood samples were taken at initial diagnosis, before any treatment was given. To identify distinguishing TCR V-J signatures, a discovery cohort of around 100 patients was used, comprising 43 with Graves' ophthalmopathy and some 57 with stable Graves' hyperthyroidism. Prospective prediction of ophthalmopathy was tested in an independent validation cohort of 18 to 20 hyperthyroidism patients and around 16 patients who later progressed to ophthalmopathy. The roughly 91 discovery patients were randomly divided into training and test sets at a 7:3 ratio. The study also compared thyroid tissue and blood T-cell repertoires from a handful of Graves' hyperthyroidism patients. After blood sampling, hyperthyroidism patients were treated with methimazole at a starting dose of 30 mg daily, and ophthalmopathy patients were treated with high-dose intravenous methylprednisolone. The paper describes TCR Vbeta CDR3 sequencing of 130 to 150 peripheral blood samples, made up of 43 ophthalmopathy patients, 70 to 80 hyperthyroidism patients and 17 progressor patients. Overall study results and their limits: During validation, the model predicted progression to ophthalmopathy a median of roughly six months ahead of onset, with almost 71% sensitivity and almost 75% specificity. Most expanded thyroid clonotypes (frequency above 0.001) were also detected in blood, suggesting blood repertoires may reflect thyroid immune responses. A 13 V-J signature model separated ophthalmopathy from stable hyperthyroidism, with just over 85% sensitivity and about 81% specificity in cross-validation and 80%/75% in testing. Sample size was not statistically predetermined, and blinding of investigators to group allocation was not performed.

Stable Graves' hyperthyroidism was defined as the absence of progression to ophthalmopathy over 18 months of follow-up. Hyperthyroidism patients were newly diagnosed, with disease duration under 2 months, and aged 18 to 65 years. Patients with uncontrolled infections, other autoimmune diseases, pregnancy or lactation were excluded. Diagnoses were established on the basis of clinical symptoms, serum thyroxine and TRAb, thyroid ultrasound, and orbital computed tomography. PBMCs were separated from roughly 9.6 ml of fresh peripheral blood using Ficoll-Paque density gradient centrifugation. Total RNA was extracted with Trizol reagent, and quality was checked on an Agilent 2100 Bioanalyzer. This clonotype was observed many times. It lacks a known antigen. One base away there is no much larger clone; base qualities are not given. The TCR beta CDR3 regions were amplified from RNA transcripts. The TCR CDR3 was subjected to a first round of RT-PCR using the HTBI primer set and the Qiagen OneStep RT-PCR kit. Libraries were constructed in a second round of multiplex PCR, after which size selection and purification were carried out. Paired-end sequencing of the libraries was performed with 100 bp reads on an Illumina HiSeq2000. The authors' pipeline ran thus. SOAPnuke was used to process the raw data, with reads discarded if the reads contained adapters or uncalled bases, had a mean Phred below 15, or lacked an exact constant-primer or identifier match. COPE v1.2.5 was used to merge high-quality paired reads, and clonotypes were defined as unique nucleotide sequences. Clonotypes were aligned to IMGT TRBV, TRBD and TRBJ reference segments using MiTCR v1.1. Analysis was restricted to V-J combinations with a frequency above 0.0001, which covered roughly 99% of repertoires. The TCS score was defined as the ratio of F50 (clonal expansion) to E x V (chaos), calculated using BLOSUM62-based TCRdist between CDR3 peptides within each V-J. Welch's t-statistics and random forest reduced around 510 V-J features to about 12, which were used in a naive Bayes classifier (R e1071). TCRdb trimmed the raw reads at Q25, called clones with MiXCR and kept productive beta chains. A single entry per CDR3 protein holds the most common genes and DNA from its merged rows. TCRdb, not the original authors, processed these V and J calls. The sample table holds 500,000 to 650,000 distinct CDR3 sequences, of which 13% to 15% were seen once. The ten top clones hold approximately 15% of the sample.

This sequence originates from a woman between 40 and 50 years old with Graves' hyperthyroidism. What was sequenced was blood.

The nucleotide sequence is TGTGCCAGCATATCAGGACAGCAAGAGACCCAGTACTTC. This yields the protein CASISGQQETQYF. In this chain, TRBV6-1 is recombined with TRBJ2-5; the D gene is possibly TRBD1, with 6 bases matching. At the junction V is shortened by 7 bases and J by 2 bases, with 11 bases in between. From its cysteine to its phenylalanine, the CDR3 spans 13 amino acids. The DNA shown is the 39-base CDR3, in frame from base 1. The germline V gene encodes CDR1 MNHNS and CDR2 SASEGT.